One and the same sample provided the 18 T cell receptor beta chains below, sequenced in a study of blood T cell repertoires in COVID-19. TCRdb keeps only in-frame clones here, not all; method: immunoSEQ multiplex PCR. In the table there are 200,000 to 300,000 clones, approximately 90% of which are singletons. Sample: PBMCs or T cells enriched from blood (not recorded which). The source is a woman in her 30s who had recovered from COVID-19.

V gene TRBV5-1 combines with J gene TRBJ1-1; D may be TRBD1 (5 bases). This CDR3 is 14 amino acids long. V gave up 3 bases and J gave up 2 bases, with 11 bases separating them. Germline V gives CDR1 SGHRS, CDR2 YFSETQ. This CDR3 reads CASSSTQGNTEAFF. The CDR3 nucleotides are TGCGCCAGCAGCTCTACTCAGGGAAACACTGAAGCTTTCTTT.

This clone is a singleton in its sample. The chain employs TRBV5-1 and TRBJ1-2; perhaps TRBD1 as D (6 bases). V dropped 0 bases and J dropped 11 bases, with 14 bases sitting between them. Germline V gene sequence: CDR1 SGHRS, CDR2 YFSETQ. The CDR3 runs 13 residues. CDR3 sequence (DNA): TGCGCCAGCAGCTTGGAGGGACACCCTTCGTACACCTTC. Amino acid sequence: CASSLEGHPSYTF.

The chain employs TRBV6-5 and TRBJ2-7; 7 nucleotides match TRBD1. The V and J ends lost 8 bases and 1 base, in that order; junction bases with no gene match: 5. The CDR3 length is 13 residues. Germline values: CDR1 MNHEY, CDR2 SVGAGI. In DNA, the CDR3 is TGTGCCAGCTCCCAGGGGGTTTCCTACGAGCAGTACTTC. This codes for CASSQGVSYEQYF.

The CDR3: CASSLTHGPTGGDTEAFF. CDR3 nucleotides: TGTGCCAGCAGCCTAACTCATGGTCCGACAGGGGGGGACACTGAAGCTTTCTTT. This chain connects TRBV7-9 to TRBJ1-1; TRBD1 agrees at 9 bases. This CDR3 contains 18 residues. V trimming: 5 bases; J trimming: 3 bases; junction bases outside the gene matches: 16. Germline V CDR1 and CDR2: SEHNR, FQNEAQ (reference sequence).

This clone was seen a few times. The V call is TRBV10-1, the J call TRBJ1-5; D is uncertain. The CDR3 covers 14 residues. Trimming stripped 3 bases from V and 2 bases from J, with 8 bases between. Per germline, CDR1 WNHNN and CDR2 SYGVQD (reference sequence). The CDR3 reads CASSDGCGNQPQHF. In DNA form, the CDR3 reads TGCGCCAGCAGTGACGGGTGCGGCAATCAGCCCCAGCATTTT.

The chain joins TRBV7-2 to TRBJ1-2; possibly TRBD1 for D (6 bases). V lost 4 bases and J lost 5, with 14 bases in between. This CDR3 is built from 14 residues. CDR1 and CDR2 from the germline V gene are SGHTA and FQGNSA. The CDR3: CASSSSGQLYGYTF. As DNA, the CDR3 is TGTGCCAGCAGCTCCTCCGGACAGCTGTATGGCTACACCTTC. Looking up the rest from reference TRBV7-2 and TRBJ1-2 gives the full variable domain: GAGVSQSPSNKVTEKGKDVELRCDPISGHTALYWYRQSLGQGLEFLIYFQGNSAPDKSGLPSDRFSAERTGGSVSTLTIQRTQQEDSAVYLCASSSSGQLYGYTFGSGTRLTVV.

The table lists this clone with a few counts. Other DNA sequences in the sample encode the same CDR3. This chain connects TRBV30 to TRBJ2-2; the match to TRBD2 covers 14 bases. Per the germline V gene, CDR1 is GTSNPN and CDR2 is SVGIG (reference sequence). The CDR3 runs 17 residues. V lost 3 bases to trimming and J lost 3 bases; unmatched junction nucleotides: 6. This chain's CDR3 is CAWRSGLAGAHTGELFF. In DNA form, the CDR3 reads TGTGCCTGGAGGTCGGGACTAGCGGGAGCCCACACCGGGGAGCTGTTTTTT.

The chain employs TRBV6-6 and TRBJ2-1; 7 bases are a match to TRBD1. Germline V gene lookup returns CDR1 MNHNY and CDR2 SVGAGI (reference sequence). V was clipped by 5 bases and J by 5 bases; unmatched bases: 3. There are 13 residues in the CDR3. The CDR3 bases are TGTGCCAGCAGTAGGGACAGCAACAATGAGCAGTTCTTC. As protein: CASSRDSNNEQFF.

This clone appeared a single time. This chain links TRBV4-3 with TRBJ2-5, with 9 bases lining up with TRBD2. Germline V gene lookup returns CDR1 LGHNA and CDR2 YSLEER. This CDR3 region has 17 residues. V trimming: 1 base; J trimming: 4 bases; junction bases outside the gene matches: 10. CDR3 nucleotides: TGCGCCAGCAGCCAAGTCGTGTTGCGGGAGGGTGGAGAGACCCAGTACTTC. Residues: CASSQVVLREGGETQYF.

CDR3 region: CASSLSGGKAGEAFF. Written as DNA, the CDR3 is TGTGCCAGCAGCTTATCGGGGGGCAAGGCTGGTGAAGCTTTCTTT. The chain recombines TRBV7-2 with TRBJ1-1, with a tentative D call TRBD1 (6 bases). The V end was cut by 2 bases, the J end by 7 bases, with 17 bases between. Germline CDR1 SGHTA, CDR2 FQGNSA. This CDR3 is 15 amino acids long.

The chain has TRBV20-1 and TRBJ1-1; perhaps TRBD1 as D (6 bases). CDR1 DFQATT and CDR2 SNEGSKA come from the germline V gene (reference sequence). The V end lost 3 bases, the J end lost 0 bases, and 17 bases lay between the germline ends. CDR3 length: 16 residues. The CDR3 DNA is TGCAGTGCTAGTGATTTTCAGGGGTCCATGAACACTGAAGCTTTCTTT. Translation: CSASDFQGSMNTEAFF.

In its sample, this clone is medium-sized. The chain uses TRBV6-4 and TRBJ2-3; 13 bases agree with TRBD2. Germline-derived CDR1 and CDR2 are MRHNA and SNTAGT. The CDR3 is 14 residues long. The V gene end was trimmed by 6 bases and the J gene end by 4 bases; junction bases not matched to a gene: 1. Here the CDR3 reads CASSGLAGADTQYF. CDR3 coding DNA: TGTGCCAGCAGCGGACTAGCGGGAGCAGATACGCAGTATTTT.

CDR3 protein: CASSSLGNTIYF. CDR3 sequence (DNA): TGTGCCAGCAGCAGCCTAGGAAACACCATATATTTT. This chain connects TRBV4-2 to TRBJ1-3, with unresolved D. This CDR3 is built from 12 residues. V lost 5 bases and J lost 4, with 6 bases in between. Germline V gives CDR1 LGHNA, CDR2 YNFKEQ.

In its sample, this clone was seen a few times. This CDR3 reads CATRVQHYEQYF. The CDR3 nucleotides read TGTGCCACCCGGGTCCAACACTACGAGCAGTACTTC. The V gene is TRBV28, the J gene TRBJ2-7; D gene ambiguous. Germline CDR1 is MDHEN and CDR2 is SYDVKM. With 10 bases removed from V and 3 bases from J, the gap between germline ends came to 13 bases. The CDR3 extends over 12 amino acids.

The V and J genes are TRBV30 and TRBJ1-1; D remains unclear. Germline V lookup: CDR1 GTSNPN, CDR2 SVGIG (reference sequence). The CDR3 covers 13 residues. The V and J ends lost 2 bases and 1 base respectively, with 8 bases between them. CDR3 sequence (DNA): TGTGCCTGGAGTAAAAGTAGGAACACTGAAGCTTTCTTT. Encoded protein: CAWSKSRNTEAFF.

This clone was found once. The V and J genes are TRBV9 and TRBJ1-2; a weak D match, TRBD1 (6 bases). The CDR3 loop spans 16 amino acids. CDR1 SGDLS and CDR2 YYNGEE come from the germline V gene. The germline V and J ends were trimmed by 3 bases and 1 base, with 16 bases remaining between them. The CDR3 protein is CASSGYRVGYNYGYTF. The CDR3 DNA reads as TGTGCCAGCAGCGGTTACAGGGTAGGGTATAACTATGGCTACACCTTC.

This clone was recorded a few times. The J gene is TRBJ2-3, the V gene TRBV2, with D perhaps matching TRBD1 (5 bases). Trimming took off 8 bases at V and 2 bases at J, with 14 bases between the two ends. The CDR3 totals 14 residues. Germline V lookup: CDR1 SNHLY, CDR2 FYNNEI. The CDR3 nucleotides read TGTGCCAGCGATCTAGGGGCCCTCACAGATACGCAGTATTTT. It specifies CASDLGALTDTQYF.

The rearrangement joins TRBV5-1 to TRBJ2-2; 8 nucleotides align to TRBD1. Germline assignment: CDR1 SGHRS and CDR2 YFSETQ. This CDR3 region has 16 residues. Trimming at V came to 0 bases and at J to 1 base, leaving 2 bases not matched to a gene. CDR3 DNA: TGCGCCAGCAGCTTGGTCGGGACAGGGAACACCGGGGAGCTGTTTTTT. Its protein product is CASSLVGTGNTGELFF.